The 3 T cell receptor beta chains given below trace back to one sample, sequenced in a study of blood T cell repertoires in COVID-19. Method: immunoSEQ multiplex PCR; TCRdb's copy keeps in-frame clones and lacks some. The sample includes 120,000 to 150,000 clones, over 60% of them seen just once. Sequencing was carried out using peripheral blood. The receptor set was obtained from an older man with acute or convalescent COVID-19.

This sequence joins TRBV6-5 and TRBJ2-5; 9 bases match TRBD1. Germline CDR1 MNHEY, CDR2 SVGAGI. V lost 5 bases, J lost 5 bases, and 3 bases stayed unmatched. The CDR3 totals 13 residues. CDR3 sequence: CASSTDRGETQYF. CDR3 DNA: TGTGCCAGCAGTACCGACAGGGGGGAGACCCAGTACTTC.

The CDR3 region is CASSLAGGLDTQYF. The CDR3 DNA is TGCGCCAGCAGCTTGGCGGGGGGGCTAGATACGCAGTATTTT. The genes are TRBV5-1 and TRBJ2-3; 8 nucleotides match TRBD2. V lost 0 bases, J lost 5 bases, and 2 bases stayed unmatched. The CDR3 has 14 amino acids. The V gene's germline CDR1 is SGHRS and CDR2 YFSETQ.

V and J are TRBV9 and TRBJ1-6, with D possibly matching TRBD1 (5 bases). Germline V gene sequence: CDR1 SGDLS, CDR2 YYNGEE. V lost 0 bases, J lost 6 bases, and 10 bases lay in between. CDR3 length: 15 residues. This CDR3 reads CASSVGPGRNSPLHF. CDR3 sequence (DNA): TGTGCCAGCAGCGTAGGACCAGGGCGTAATTCACCCCTCCACTTT.